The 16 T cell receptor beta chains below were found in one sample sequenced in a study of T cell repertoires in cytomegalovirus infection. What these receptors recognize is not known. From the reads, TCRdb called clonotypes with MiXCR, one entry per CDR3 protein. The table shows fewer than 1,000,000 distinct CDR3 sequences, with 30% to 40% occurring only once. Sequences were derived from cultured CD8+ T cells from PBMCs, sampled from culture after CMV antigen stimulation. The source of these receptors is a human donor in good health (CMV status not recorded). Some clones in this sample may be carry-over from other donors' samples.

The CDR3 nucleotides are TGTGCCAGCAGCTCAAGCGGGGGACAATACAATGAGCAGTTCTTC. As protein: CASSSSGGQYNEQFF. The rearrangement uses TRBV7-9 and TRBJ2-1, with 8 bases aligning to TRBD2. Germline CDR1 SEHNR, CDR2 FQNEAQ (reference sequence). The CDR3 is 15 residues long. Trimming cost V 4 bases and J 4 bases; bases outside gene matches: 6.

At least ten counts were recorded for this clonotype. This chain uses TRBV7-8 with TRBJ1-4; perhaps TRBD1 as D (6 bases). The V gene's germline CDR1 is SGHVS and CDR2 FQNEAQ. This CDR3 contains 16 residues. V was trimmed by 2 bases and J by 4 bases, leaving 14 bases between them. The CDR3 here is CASSLSGGAINEKLFF. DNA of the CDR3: TGTGCCAGCAGCTTATCCGGGGGGGCTATTAATGAAAAACTGTTTTTT. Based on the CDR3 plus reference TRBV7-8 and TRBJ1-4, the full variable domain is GAGVSQSPRYKVAKRGQDVALRCDPISGHVSLFWYQQALGQGPEFLTYFQNEAQLDKSGLPSDRFFAERPEGSVSTLKIQRTQQEDSAVYLCASSLSGGAINEKLFFGSGTQLSVL.

The CDR3 DNA is TGTGCCAGCAGCTACGGGACTCTTGAGCGGGTCGGCGAGCAGTACTTC. Its translation: CASSYGTLERVGEQYF. The V gene is TRBV27, the J gene TRBJ2-7, with D perhaps matching TRBD2 (6 bases). V gave up 6 bases and J gave up 6 bases, with 24 bases separating them. The CDR3 extends over 16 amino acids. Looked up from germline, CDR1 is MNHEY and CDR2 is SMNVEV (reference sequence).

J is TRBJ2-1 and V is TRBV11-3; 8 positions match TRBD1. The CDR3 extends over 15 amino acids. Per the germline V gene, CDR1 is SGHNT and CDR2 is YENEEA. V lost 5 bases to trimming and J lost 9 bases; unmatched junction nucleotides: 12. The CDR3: CASSPWAGQGAEQFF. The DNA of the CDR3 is TGTGCCAGCAGCCCCTGGGCCGGACAGGGCGCTGAGCAGTTCTTC.

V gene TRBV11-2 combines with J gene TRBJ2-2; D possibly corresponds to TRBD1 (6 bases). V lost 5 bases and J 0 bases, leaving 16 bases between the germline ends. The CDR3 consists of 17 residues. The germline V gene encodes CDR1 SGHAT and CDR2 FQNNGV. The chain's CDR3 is CASSRGQIYANTGELFF. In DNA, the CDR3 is TGTGCCAGCAGCCGGGGACAAATATACGCGAACACCGGGGAGCTGTTTTTT.

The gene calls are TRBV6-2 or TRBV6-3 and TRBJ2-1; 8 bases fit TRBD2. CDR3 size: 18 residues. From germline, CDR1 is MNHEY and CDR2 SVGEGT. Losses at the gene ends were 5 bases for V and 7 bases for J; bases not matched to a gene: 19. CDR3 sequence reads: CASSRSNVRGGPRNEQFF. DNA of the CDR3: TGTGCCAGCAGTCGATCTAATGTTCGGGGGGGGCCTCGGAATGAGCAGTTCTTC.

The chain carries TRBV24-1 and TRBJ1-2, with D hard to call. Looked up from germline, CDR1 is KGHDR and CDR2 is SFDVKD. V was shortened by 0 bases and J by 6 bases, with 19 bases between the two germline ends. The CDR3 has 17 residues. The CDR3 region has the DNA TGTGCCACCAGTGATTTGGCCCAGGACGGACGGACGAATGGCTACACCTTC. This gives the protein CATSDLAQDGRTNGYTF.

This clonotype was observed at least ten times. The CDR3 is CASSWGGGTAEAFF. The CDR3, as DNA: TGTGCCAGCAGTTGGGGCGGGGGAACGGCTGAAGCTTTCTTT. The chain has TRBV7-6 and TRBJ1-1; tentative D call: TRBD1 (5 bases). CDR1 and CDR2 from the germline V gene are SGHVS and FNYEAQ. The length of the CDR3 is 14 residues. The V gene lost 6 bases and the J gene lost 6 bases, with 17 bases spanning the gap.

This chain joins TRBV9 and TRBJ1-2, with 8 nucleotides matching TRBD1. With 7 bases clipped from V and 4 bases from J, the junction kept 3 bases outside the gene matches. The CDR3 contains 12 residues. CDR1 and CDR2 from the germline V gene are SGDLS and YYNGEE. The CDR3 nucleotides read TGTGCCAGCCACGACAGGGGCTATGGCTACACCTTC. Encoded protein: CASHDRGYGYTF. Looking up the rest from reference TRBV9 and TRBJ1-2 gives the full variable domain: DSGVTQTPKHLITATGQRVTLRCSPRSGDLSVYWYQQSLDQGLQFLIQYYNGEERAKGNILERFSAQQFPDLHSELNLSSLELGDSALYFCASHDRGYGYTFGSGTRLTVV.

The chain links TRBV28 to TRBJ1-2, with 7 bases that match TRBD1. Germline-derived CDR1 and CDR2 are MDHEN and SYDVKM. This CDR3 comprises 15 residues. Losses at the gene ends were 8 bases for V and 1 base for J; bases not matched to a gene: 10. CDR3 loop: CASAPWTGHNYGYTF. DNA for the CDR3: TGTGCCAGCGCCCCTTGGACAGGACATAACTATGGCTACACCTTC.

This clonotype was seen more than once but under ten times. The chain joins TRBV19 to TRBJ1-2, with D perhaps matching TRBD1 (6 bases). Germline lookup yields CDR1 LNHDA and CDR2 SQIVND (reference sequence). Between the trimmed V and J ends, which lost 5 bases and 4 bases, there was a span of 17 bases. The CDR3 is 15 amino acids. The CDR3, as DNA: TGTGCCAGTAGTTTTAAACAGGGAAGTCTCTATGGCTACACCTTC. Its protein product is CASSFKQGSLYGYTF.

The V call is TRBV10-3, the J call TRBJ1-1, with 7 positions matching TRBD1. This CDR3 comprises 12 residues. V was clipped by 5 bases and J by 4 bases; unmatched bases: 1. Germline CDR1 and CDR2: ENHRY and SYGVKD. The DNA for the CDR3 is TGTGCCATCAGTACAGGGGTCACTGAAGCTTTCTTT. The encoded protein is CAISTGVTEAFF.

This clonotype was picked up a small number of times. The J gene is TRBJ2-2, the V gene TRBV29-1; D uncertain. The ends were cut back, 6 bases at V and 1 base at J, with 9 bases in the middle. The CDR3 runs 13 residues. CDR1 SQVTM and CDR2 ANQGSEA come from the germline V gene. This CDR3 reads CSVPLKNTGELFF. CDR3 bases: TGCAGCGTCCCGTTAAAGAACACCGGGGAGCTGTTTTTT.

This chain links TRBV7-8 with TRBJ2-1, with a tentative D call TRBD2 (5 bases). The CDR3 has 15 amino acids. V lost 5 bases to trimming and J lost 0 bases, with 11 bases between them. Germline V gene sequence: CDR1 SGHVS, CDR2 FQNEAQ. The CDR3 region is CASSRSGSSYNEQFF. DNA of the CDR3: TGTGCCAGCAGCCGTTCGGGGAGCTCCTACAATGAGCAGTTCTTC.

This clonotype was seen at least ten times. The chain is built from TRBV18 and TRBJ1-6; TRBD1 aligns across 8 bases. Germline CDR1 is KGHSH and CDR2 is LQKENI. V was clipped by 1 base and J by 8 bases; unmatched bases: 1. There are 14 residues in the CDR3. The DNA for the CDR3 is TGTGCCAGCTCACCACTGGACAGGGATTCACCCCTCCACTTT. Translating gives CASSPLDRDSPLHF. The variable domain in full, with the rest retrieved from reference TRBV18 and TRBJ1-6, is NAGVMQNPRHLVRRRGQEARLRCSPMKGHSHVYWYRQLPEEGLKFMVYLQKENIIDESGMPKERFSAEFPKEGPSILRIQQVVRGDSAAYFCASSPLDRDSPLHFGNGTRLTVT.

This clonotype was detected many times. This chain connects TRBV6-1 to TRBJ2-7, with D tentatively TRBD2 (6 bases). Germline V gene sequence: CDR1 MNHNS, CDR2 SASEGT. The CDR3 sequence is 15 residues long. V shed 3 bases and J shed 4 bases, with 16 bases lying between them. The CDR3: CASSDRHQGTYEQYV. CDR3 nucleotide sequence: TGTGCCAGCAGTGACAGGCACCAAGGGACTTACGAGCAGTACGTC.